A single T cell receptor (beta chain) is shown here with its context. What it binds is unknown. The method was immunoSEQ multiplex PCR; TCRdb's version includes in-frame clones alone and lacks a portion of them. Found here are under 140,000 clones, 87% of them singletons; the top ten hold 2.5% to 3.5%. The sample is drawn from a study of T cell responses to AZD1222 COVID-19 vaccine. Study-level points and caveats: Sampling captured repertoires only after the peak T cell response.

The origin of this receptor is an adult in good health. Sequencing was performed on peripheral blood, taken on day 0 of AZD1222 vaccination.

The CDR3 spells CASSWSLNEQYF. CDR3 coding DNA: TGCGCCAGCAGCTGGTCCCTGAACGAGCAGTACTTC. This chain connects TRBV5-1 to TRBJ2-7; D uncertain. This CDR3 region has 12 residues. The germline CDR1 and CDR2 sequences are SGHRS and YFSETQ. The V end was cut by 3 bases, the J end by 5 bases, with 9 bases between.